A selection of T cell receptor beta chains follows, all from one sample in a study of regulatory T cells in long-lasting Graves disease. A single record per CDR3 protein comes from TCRdb applying MiXCR to the multiplex PCR reads. Seen here are 400,000 to 500,000 distinct CDR3 sequences, approximately 16% observed once, and the top ten hold about 8.2%. This sample also belongs to another study, concerning T cells in Graves' hyperthyroidism and ophthalmopathy.

Specimen: peripheral blood mononuclear cells (PBMCs), collected at new diagnosis, from a patient treated with antithyroid drugs. These receptors were obtained from a woman aged 40 to 50 with Graves disease. CDR3s include the opening cysteine and the closing phenylalanine or tryptophan. The order of the fields is clone size, V gene, D gene, J gene, CDR3 DNA, CDR3 protein. A D gene is named only where the DNA matches it firmly. Expanded clones get a size class; other rows say once, few or many, or leave the size out.

clone_size: many
v_call: TRBV4-1
d_call: -
j_call: TRBJ2-1
cdr3_nt: TGTGCCAGCAGCTCCCGGGAGCAAAATGAGCAGTTCTTC
cdr3_aa: CASSSREQNEQFF

clone_size: -
v_call: TRBV11-3
d_call: TRBD1
j_call: TRBJ2-3
cdr3_nt: TGTGCCAGCAGCAAGGCCGGGACAGGCACAGATACGCAGTATTTT
cdr3_aa: CASSKAGTGTDTQYF

clone_size: few
v_call: TRBV12-3/TRBV12-4
d_call: -
j_call: TRBJ1-2
cdr3_nt: TGTGCCAGCCCTAGGGCGGGGGTGGGCGGCTACACCTTC
cdr3_aa: CASPRAGVGGYTF

clone_size: many
v_call: TRBV6-2/TRBV6-3
d_call: -
j_call: TRBJ2-7
cdr3_nt: TGTGCCAGCAGTTACTCAAGGCTAGCCGTAGTGAACGAGCAGTACTTC
cdr3_aa: CASSYSRLAVVNEQYF

clone_size: -
v_call: TRBV7-2
d_call: -
j_call: TRBJ1-1
cdr3_nt: TGTGCCAGCATCCAGACAAGGATGAACACTGAAGCTTTCTTT
cdr3_aa: CASIQTRMNTEAFF

clone_size: -
v_call: TRBV19
d_call: TRBD2
j_call: TRBJ2-1
cdr3_nt: TGTGCCAGTAGTATTTGGGGGACTAGTCGCTACAATGAGCAGTTCTTC
cdr3_aa: CASSIWGTSRYNEQFF

clone_size: -
v_call: TRBV6-2/TRBV6-3
d_call: TRBD2
j_call: TRBJ2-2
cdr3_nt: TGTGCCAGCAGTTCCCTGGGGCGCGGGAGGGCCCTCTCTAGGGGGGAGCTGTTTTTT
cdr3_aa: CASSSLGRGRALSRGELFF

clone_size: many
v_call: TRBV19
d_call: TRBD2
j_call: TRBJ2-7
cdr3_nt: TGTGCCAGTAGTCGTGGGACTAGCGGGATCGAGCAGTACTTC
cdr3_aa: CASSRGTSGIEQYF

clone_size: many
v_call: TRBV7-2
d_call: TRBD2
j_call: TRBJ2-3
cdr3_nt: TGTGCCAGCAGCTTAAGCGGGGTTAGGGATACGCAGTATTTT
cdr3_aa: CASSLSGVRDTQYF

clone_size: -
v_call: TRBV13
d_call: -
j_call: TRBJ1-3
cdr3_nt: TGTGCCAGCAGCTTAATTTCCGAAGGAGTCGACTCTGGAAACACCATATATTTT
cdr3_aa: CASSLISEGVDSGNTIYF

clone_size: many
v_call: TRBV19
d_call: -
j_call: TRBJ2-1
cdr3_nt: TGTGCCAGTAATCGGGACGGGTATTACAATGAGCAGTTCTTC
cdr3_aa: CASNRDGYYNEQFF

clone_size: -
v_call: TRBV20-1
d_call: TRBD1
j_call: TRBJ2-1
cdr3_nt: TGCAGTGCGCCGGGACAGGGGGTACGGAATGAGCAGTTCTTC
cdr3_aa: CSAPGQGVRNEQFF

clone_size: few
v_call: TRBV27
d_call: -
j_call: TRBJ1-2
cdr3_nt: TGTGCCAGCAGTCCTACGCCGGGACACCTTCCCTATGGCTACACCTTC
cdr3_aa: CASSPTPGHLPYGYTF

clone_size: many
v_call: TRBV7-9
d_call: -
j_call: TRBJ2-6
cdr3_nt: TGTGCCAGCAGCCCGGGGAGTAGGCCTGGGGCCAACGTCCTGACTTTC
cdr3_aa: CASSPGSRPGANVLTF

clone_size: -
v_call: TRBV7-8
d_call: -
j_call: TRBJ1-1
cdr3_nt: TGTGCCAGCAGCTCTCACAGCACTGAAGCTTTCTTT
cdr3_aa: CASSSHSTEAFF

clone_size: -
v_call: TRBV5-1
d_call: TRBD2
j_call: TRBJ2-2
cdr3_nt: TGCGCCAGCAGCTTTAACGCGGGAGCGACCGGGGAGCTGTTTTTT
cdr3_aa: CASSFNAGATGELFF

clone_size: many
v_call: TRBV6-1
d_call: -
j_call: TRBJ2-5
cdr3_nt: TGTGCCAGCACCATTCAGTCCGGAGAAGAGACCCAGTACTTC
cdr3_aa: CASTIQSGEETQYF

clone_size: many
v_call: TRBV13
d_call: -
j_call: TRBJ2-5
cdr3_nt: TGTGCCAGCAGCGAGTATGGGAAGGAGACCCAGTACTTC
cdr3_aa: CASSEYGKETQYF

clone_size: many
v_call: TRBV30
d_call: TRBD1
j_call: TRBJ2-7
cdr3_nt: TGTGCCTGGACCCGGGACAGCTCCTACGAGCAGTACTTC
cdr3_aa: CAWTRDSSYEQYF

clone_size: -
v_call: TRBV13
d_call: TRBD2
j_call: TRBJ2-1
cdr3_nt: TGTGCCAGCAGCCAGACCGGGACTAGGGATTACAATGAGCAGTTCTTC
cdr3_aa: CASSQTGTRDYNEQFF

clone_size: few
v_call: TRBV10-3
d_call: TRBD1
j_call: TRBJ2-3
cdr3_nt: TGTGCCATCAGTGTACAGGGGGCCATGGCAGATACGCAGTATTTT
cdr3_aa: CAISVQGAMADTQYF

clone_size: many
v_call: TRBV27
d_call: -
j_call: TRBJ2-1
cdr3_nt: TGTGCCAGCAGTGGAGGGCTCTACTATGAGCAGTTCTTC
cdr3_aa: CASSGGLYYEQFF

clone_size: many
v_call: TRBV18
d_call: -
j_call: TRBJ2-5
cdr3_nt: TGTGCCAGCTATTTTGACAGTACAGAGACCCAGTACTTC
cdr3_aa: CASYFDSTETQYF

clone_size: many
v_call: TRBV6-2/TRBV6-3
d_call: -
j_call: TRBJ2-1
cdr3_nt: TGTGCCAGCAGTTCGGACTTGAGCTCCTACAATGAGCAGTTCTTC
cdr3_aa: CASSSDLSSYNEQFF

clone_size: many
v_call: TRBV27
d_call: -
j_call: TRBJ2-3
cdr3_nt: TGTGCCAGCAGTTTATCGATCAGCGCTGACCCCACAGATACGCAGTATTTT
cdr3_aa: CASSLSISADPTDTQYF

clone_size: -
v_call: TRBV11-3
d_call: TRBD2
j_call: TRBJ2-3
cdr3_nt: TGTGCCAGCAGCTACAGGTCACTAGCGGTCACAGATACGCAGTATTTT
cdr3_aa: CASSYRSLAVTDTQYF

clone_size: many
v_call: TRBV19
d_call: -
j_call: TRBJ2-3
cdr3_nt: TGTGCCAGTACGCCTAGCGATGGCACAGATACGCAGTATTTT
cdr3_aa: CASTPSDGTDTQYF

clone_size: -
v_call: TRBV6-1
d_call: TRBD1
j_call: TRBJ2-3
cdr3_nt: TGTGCCAGCAGTGAGGACAGGGGGCCAGATACGCAGTATTTT
cdr3_aa: CASSEDRGPDTQYF